This is a list of T cell receptor beta chains from one sample in a study of cytomegalovirus exposure and HLA in healthy donors. Here immunoSEQ multiplex PCR was the method, and the copy in TCRdb shows in-frame clones only, minus some. Here the sample spans over 90,000 clones, approximately 71% being singletons. Sequencing input: PBMCs. Receptors were obtained from a male donor in good health and CMV-seropositive. Both conserved end residues are part of each CDR3. The D gene is left open where the match is weak. A clone size is listed for some rows: how often the clone was seen (once, few, many), or a class if it is expanded.

TGTGCCAGCAGCGCCAACGTGCTAGCGGGAGCTTCCTACGAGCAGTACTTC	CASSANVLAGASYEQYF	TRBV2	TRBD2	TRBJ2-7	NA
TGTGCCAGCAGTGGGACAGGGGAAGTGAATTCACCCCTCCACTTT	CASSGTGEVNSPLHF	TRBV6-6	TRBD1	TRBJ1-6	once
TGTGCCAGCAGCCGGACAGGGACGGGGAACTATGGCTACACCTTC	CASSRTGTGNYGYTF	TRBV5-8	TRBD1	TRBJ1-2	NA
TGTGCCAGCAGCTTGTATCAGGGACTAGCGGGCCGTGAGCAGTTCTTC	CASSLYQGLAGREQFF	TRBV5-6	TRBD2	TRBJ2-1	NA
TGTGCCAGCAGCTCTCCCCCGACAGGGCCGGAGCAGTACTTC	CASSSPPTGPEQYF	TRBV28	TRBD1	TRBJ2-7	few
TGTGCCAGCAGCTTAGGGCGGAGCTCTGGAAACACCATATATTTT	CASSLGRSSGNTIYF	TRBV11-2	NA	TRBJ1-3	NA
TGTGCCATCAGTGAGAGCCCTCAAGAGACCCAGTACTTC	CAISESPQETQYF	TRBV10-3	NA	TRBJ2-5	NA
TGTGCCAGCACGTCCCCGGTGGGCAATAATGAAAAACTGTTTTTT	CASTSPVGNNEKLFF	TRBV5-8	NA	TRBJ1-4	NA
TGTGCCAGCAGCTTATCAGGGGGCGAGAAAGAGACCCAGTACTTC	CASSLSGGEKETQYF	TRBV11-1	TRBD1	TRBJ2-5	NA
TGTGCCAGCAGCGCCAAAACAGCGGACCCCACAGATACGCAGTATTTT	CASSAKTADPTDTQYF	TRBV14	NA	TRBJ2-3	NA
TGCGCCAGCAGCTTGGTTATTAGCGGGACCTACGAGCAGTACTTC	CASSLVISGTYEQYF	TRBV5-1	TRBD2	TRBJ2-7	NA
TGTGCCAGCAGCGTTACAGGGCAGGGCTACACCTTC	CASSVTGQGYTF	TRBV5-6	NA	TRBJ1-2	few
TGTTCCAGCAGCCCCGGGCAGGGATTTATAGATACGCAGTATTTT	CSSSPGQGFIDTQYF	TRBV7-9	NA	TRBJ2-3	NA
TGCGCCAGCAGCCAAGTGGTTAGCGGGACCTACGAGCAGTACTTC	CASSQVVSGTYEQYF	TRBV4-1	TRBD2	TRBJ2-7	NA
TGTGCCAGCTCACCACGGGGACTCAACACCGGGGAGCTGTTTTTT	CASSPRGLNTGELFF	TRBV18	NA	TRBJ2-2	NA
TGCGCCAGCAGCTTGGTTGAGACAGGGACCTACGAGCAGTACTTC	CASSLVETGTYEQYF	TRBV5-1	TRBD1	TRBJ2-7	once
TGTGCCAGCAGGCTCTTGGGGGCCGGAGGAAACACCATATATTTT	CASRLLGAGGNTIYF	TRBV6-1	NA	TRBJ1-3	NA
TGTGCCAGCAGTTCCATCGGGGGGGCCGCCTACGAGCAGTACTTC	CASSSIGGAAYEQYF	TRBV28	TRBD2	TRBJ2-7	NA
TGTGCCAGCACCCTAAGGGGCGTTGCGGCCGGCGATGAGCAGTTCTTC	CASTLRGVAAGDEQFF	TRBV7-6	NA	TRBJ2-1	NA
TGTGCCAGCAGCCCGTCATACAGGGTTGCCTCAGGAGTGTTTTTT	CASSPSYRVASGVFF	TRBV7-6	NA	TRBJ1-4	NA
TGTGCCAGCAGACTGGGACTCACTTTAGGCAATGAGCAGTTCTTC	CASRLGLTLGNEQFF	TRBV7-2	NA	TRBJ2-1	NA
TGTGCCAGCACCAGGGGGCGGGAGCTGTTTTTT	CASTRGRELFF	TRBV2	TRBD1	TRBJ2-2	NA
TGTGCCAGCACCCCGGGAGTCCCGGGGGGGGAGCTGTTTTTT	CASTPGVPGGELFF	TRBV2	NA	TRBJ2-2	NA
TGCGCCAGCAGCCAAGATAAAGGGGCCGACACCGGGGAGCTGTTTTTT	CASSQDKGADTGELFF	TRBV4-3	NA	TRBJ2-2	NA
TGTGCCAGCAGCCCGGACAGGGGCCTCTCCTACGAGCAGTACTTC	CASSPDRGLSYEQYF	TRBV7-2	TRBD1	TRBJ2-7	NA
TGTGCCAGCAGCTCGTACGGGACAGTTCTCTACAATGAGCAGTTCTTC	CASSSYGTVLYNEQFF	TRBV7-2	TRBD1	TRBJ2-1	NA
TGTGCCAGCAGCTTAGGAGGAGGGGGCGCCGCTGGGGCCAACGTCCTGACTTTC	CASSLGGGGAAGANVLTF	TRBV11-2	NA	TRBJ2-6	NA
TGCGCCAGCAGCTTGGAGGGCAGGGATGGCTACACCTTC	CASSLEGRDGYTF	TRBV5-1	NA	TRBJ1-2	once
TGTGCCAGCAGCTTATATAGGTCGCAGGGCACTGAAGCTTTCTTT	CASSLYRSQGTEAFF	TRBV7-2	NA	TRBJ1-1	NA